The clone carrying this TCR beta chain was seen at least ten times. Its cognate antigen is unknown. Preparation of the TCRbeta library involved a method that used unique molecular identifiers. TCRdb processed the PCR reads anew with MiXCR; each CDR3 protein has one entry. The sample has 700,000 to 850,000 distinct CDR3 sequences, roughly 15% seen once. This sample is drawn from a study of T-cell reconstitution after alpha-beta-depleted transplantation in children. Findings of the study overall: It was newly produced T cells that mostly accounted for T-cell counts and diversity one year after transplant. After transplant, high TCRbeta diversity at day 60 in some patients arose from surviving recipient T cells and thymic progenitors. The origin of alpha-beta T cells about two months after transplant was reportedly several hundred expanded graft clones.

The TCR comes from a male patient younger than 18 who had a stem cell transplant for acute lymphoblastic leukemia, so the T cells may come from the graft donor. Specimen: PBMCs, mostly from graft donor cells, collected 360 days after TCRalphabeta/CD19-depleted stem cell transplant.

The CDR3 spells CASSLGPVRSGPKGDGYTF. CDR3 DNA: TGTGCCAGCAGCTTGGGCCCGGTTAGGTCAGGCCCTAAGGGTGACGGCTACACCTTC. The chain uses TRBV5-6 and TRBJ1-2; D uncertain. The CDR3 loop spans 19 amino acids. Trimming cost V 0 bases and J 8 bases, with 29 bases left between them. The germline V gene encodes CDR1 SGHDT and CDR2 YYEEEE.